This TCR beta chain was sequenced during a study of blood T cell repertoires in COVID-19. The wider study: The United States, Italy and Spain provided the acute and convalescent COVID-19 samples. T cells, B-cell-depleted T cells, or PBMCs supplied cDNA or gDNA.

Per the original data handling: Researchers report that nucleated cell counts were estimated from reference gene primer amplification. Sequencing was performed with immunoSEQ multiplex PCR; in TCRdb, only in-frame clones are kept and a portion is missing. V and J calls and clone size are as listed in that table; D and trimming were resolved from the DNA. Here the sample spans more than 200,000 clones, around 86% being singletons. Trimming took 0 bases from V and 8 from J, leaving 13 bases between them. CDR3 length equals 14 residues. The germline V gene has CDR1 MNHEY and CDR2 SVGEGT. Seattle's cohort entered during active infection and was followed longitudinally.

The origin of this receptor is a woman in her sixties or seventies with COVID-19, enrolled during active disease. Specimen: peripheral blood. The chain employs TRBV6-2 or TRBV6-3 and TRBJ1-2; D not resolved. This chain's CDR3 is CASSYSRGFGGYTF. The CDR3 DNA is TGTGCCAGCAGTTACTCCAGAGGGTTCGGCGGCTACACCTTC.